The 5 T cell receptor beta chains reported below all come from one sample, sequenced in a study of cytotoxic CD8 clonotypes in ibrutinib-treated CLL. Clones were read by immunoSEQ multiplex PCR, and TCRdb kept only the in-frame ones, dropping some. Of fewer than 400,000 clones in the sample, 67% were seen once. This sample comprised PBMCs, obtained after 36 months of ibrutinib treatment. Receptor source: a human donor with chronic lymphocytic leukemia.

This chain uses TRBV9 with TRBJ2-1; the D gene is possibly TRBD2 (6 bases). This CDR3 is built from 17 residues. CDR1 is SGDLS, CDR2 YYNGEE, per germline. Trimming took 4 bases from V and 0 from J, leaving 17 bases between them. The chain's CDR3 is CASSRTQRAFSYNEQFF. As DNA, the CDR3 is TGTGCCAGCAGCCGGACCCAGCGGGCTTTCTCCTACAATGAGCAGTTCTTC.

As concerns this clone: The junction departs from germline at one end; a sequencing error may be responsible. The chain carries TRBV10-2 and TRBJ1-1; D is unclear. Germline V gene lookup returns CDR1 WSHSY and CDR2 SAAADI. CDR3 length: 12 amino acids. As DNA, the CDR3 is TGCGCCAGCAGGGGGAGGAACCCTGAAGCTTTCTTT. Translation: CASRGRNPEAFF.

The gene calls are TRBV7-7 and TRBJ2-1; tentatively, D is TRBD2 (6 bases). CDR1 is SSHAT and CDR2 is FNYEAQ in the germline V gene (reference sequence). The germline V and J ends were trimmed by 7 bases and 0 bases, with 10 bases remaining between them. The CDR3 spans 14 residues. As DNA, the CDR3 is TGTGCCAGCAAAGCGGGCCCCTCCTACAATGAGCAGTTCTTC. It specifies CASKAGPSYNEQFF.

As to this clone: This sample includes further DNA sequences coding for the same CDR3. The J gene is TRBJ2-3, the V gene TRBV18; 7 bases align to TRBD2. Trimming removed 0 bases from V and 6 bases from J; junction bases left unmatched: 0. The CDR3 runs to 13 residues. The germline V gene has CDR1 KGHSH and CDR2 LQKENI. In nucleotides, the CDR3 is TGTGCCAGCTCACCACCGGGGGGGGATACGCAGTATTTT. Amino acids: CASSPPGGDTQYF.

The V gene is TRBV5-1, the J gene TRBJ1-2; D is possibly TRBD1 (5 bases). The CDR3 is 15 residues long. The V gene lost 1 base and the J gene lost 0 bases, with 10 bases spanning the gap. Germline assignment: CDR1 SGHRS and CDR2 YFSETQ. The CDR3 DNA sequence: TGCGCCAGCAGCTTGCGTGGGGGAACTAACTATGGCTACACCTTC. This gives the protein CASSLRGGTNYGYTF.